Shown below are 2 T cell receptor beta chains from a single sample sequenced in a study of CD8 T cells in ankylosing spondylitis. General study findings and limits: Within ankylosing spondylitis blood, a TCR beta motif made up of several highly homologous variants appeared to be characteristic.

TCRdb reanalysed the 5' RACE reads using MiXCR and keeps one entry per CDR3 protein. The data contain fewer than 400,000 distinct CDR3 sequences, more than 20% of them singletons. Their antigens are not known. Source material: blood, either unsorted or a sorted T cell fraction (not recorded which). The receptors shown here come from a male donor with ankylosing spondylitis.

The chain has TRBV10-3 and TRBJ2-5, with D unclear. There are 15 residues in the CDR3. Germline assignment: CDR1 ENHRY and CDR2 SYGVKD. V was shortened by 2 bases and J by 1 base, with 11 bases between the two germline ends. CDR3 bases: TGTGCCATCAGTGAGGGCAGAGGTCGCCAAGAGACCCAGTACTTC. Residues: CAISEGRGRQETQYF.

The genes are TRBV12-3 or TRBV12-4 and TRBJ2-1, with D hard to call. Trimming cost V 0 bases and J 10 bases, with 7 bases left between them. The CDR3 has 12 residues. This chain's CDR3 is CASSLAPQEQFF. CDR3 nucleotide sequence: TGTGCCAGCAGTTTAGCGCCCCAGGAGCAGTTCTTC.